This T cell receptor (beta chain) was documented in a study of lymphopenia after photon versus proton radiotherapy. Overall study results and limits: A bigger post-nadir fall in TCR diversity correlated inversely with survival time in deceased patients. Proton therapy kept repertoires fairly stable, unlike photons, which gained effector/memory cells. Post-nadir diversity loss with photons came from oligoclonal expansion, particularly CD8+ Temra cells. Authors raise, but do not show, better survival with proton therapy.

Sequencing was performed with immunoSEQ multiplex PCR; in TCRdb, only in-frame clones are kept and a portion is missing. The sample shows around 63,000 clones, roughly 86% of them seen only once. Comments on this clone: The antigen remains unidentified.

Trimming removed 5 bases at V and 6 bases at J, with 24 bases between. This CDR3 region has 17 residues. CDR1 and CDR2 (germline): SGHTA, FQGNSA. The specimen was peripheral blood, collected from a patient treated with photon-based radiotherapy. This receptor was obtained from a man aged 35 to 55 with gastric cancer. The chain carries TRBV7-2 and TRBJ2-3, with D perhaps matching TRBD2 (6 bases). CDR3 DNA sequence: TGTGCCAGCAGCCCGCGGGGTCCGGGTCTCCGGGGGGATACGCAGTATTTT. Amino acids: CASSPRGPGLRGDTQYF.